A selection of T cell receptor beta chains follows, all from one sample in a study of OX40 agonist ivuxolimab in advanced cancers. Using immunoSEQ multiplex PCR, the repertoire was profiled, and TCRdb retains in-frame clones only, with some absent. The repertoire includes about 64,000 clones, approximately 90% of them detected once, and approximately 15% sits in the top ten. Sequencing used CD4+ or CD8+ T cells sorted from blood, obtained in a trial of the OX40 agonist ivuxolimab. The receptors stem from an adult with an advanced solid tumor such as melanoma, head and neck, liver or kidney cancer. Both conserved end residues are part of each CDR3. A D gene is named only where the DNA matches it firmly.

J gene: TRBJ2-3
V gene: TRBV18
D gene: .
CDR3 DNA: TGTGCCAGCTTGGCGGGCCGGGGTCCCCGAGGAGATACGCAGTATTTT
CDR3 protein: CASLAGRGPRGDTQYF

J gene: TRBJ1-1
V gene: TRBV19
D gene: .
CDR3 DNA: TGTGCCAGTAGTCCCCCGGGGTTTGGTTTGCCGCGGACGGACACTGAAGCTTTCTTT
CDR3 protein: CASSPPGFGLPRTDTEAFF

J gene: TRBJ1-2
V gene: TRBV9
D gene: .
CDR3 DNA: TGTGCCAGCAGCCCACCCCCCTATGGCTACACCTTC
CDR3 protein: CASSPPPYGYTF

J gene: TRBJ2-7
V gene: TRBV10-1
D gene: .
CDR3 DNA: TGCGCCAGCAGTGAGTCGGGTGCGGCCTACGAGCAGTACTTC
CDR3 protein: CASSESGAAYEQYF

J gene: TRBJ2-1
V gene: TRBV20-1
D gene: .
CDR3 DNA: TGCAGTGGGCGGTCTAATGAGCAGTTCTTC
CDR3 protein: CSGRSNEQFF

J gene: TRBJ1-1
V gene: TRBV7-3
D gene: .
CDR3 DNA: TGTGCCAGCAGCTCAGGGACGCCCATGGCTGAAGCTTTCTTT
CDR3 protein: CASSSGTPMAEAFF

J gene: TRBJ2-3
V gene: TRBV27
D gene: .
CDR3 DNA: TGTGCCAGCAGTTTAAGTGAGGGCACAGATACGCAGTATTTT
CDR3 protein: CASSLSEGTDTQYF

J gene: TRBJ1-4
V gene: TRBV15
D gene: .
CDR3 DNA: TGTGCCACCACACAGGGAATGGGGGGGAGTGAAAAACTGTTTTTT
CDR3 protein: CATTQGMGGSEKLFF

J gene: TRBJ2-5
V gene: TRBV19
D gene: .
CDR3 DNA: TGTGCCAGTCATTCGGGGCCCCAAGAGACCCAGTACTTC
CDR3 protein: CASHSGPQETQYF

J gene: TRBJ2-7
V gene: TRBV28
D gene: TRBD1
CDR3 DNA: TGTGCCAGCAGTCCACTCGGACAGGGGGGCCAAGACTACGAGCAGTACTTC
CDR3 protein: CASSPLGQGGQDYEQYF

J gene: TRBJ1-1
V gene: TRBV10-2
D gene: .
CDR3 DNA: TGCGCCAGCAGTGATCAGTGGGGGAGGGACACTGAAGCTTTCTTT
CDR3 protein: CASSDQWGRDTEAFF

J gene: TRBJ2-1
V gene: TRBV19
D gene: TRBD1
CDR3 DNA: TGTGCCAGTAGTACGGCAGGGGGACACAATGAGCAGTTCTTC
CDR3 protein: CASSTAGGHNEQFF